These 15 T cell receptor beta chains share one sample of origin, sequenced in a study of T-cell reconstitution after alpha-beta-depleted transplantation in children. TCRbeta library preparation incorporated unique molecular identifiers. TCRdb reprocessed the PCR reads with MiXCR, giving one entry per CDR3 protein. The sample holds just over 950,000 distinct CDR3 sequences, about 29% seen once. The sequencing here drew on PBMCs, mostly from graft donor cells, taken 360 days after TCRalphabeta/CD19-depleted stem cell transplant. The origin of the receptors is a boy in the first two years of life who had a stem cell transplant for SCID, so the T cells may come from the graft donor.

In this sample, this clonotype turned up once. The CDR3 nucleotides read TGTGCCAGCAGCGTTACAGGGGAAGGGGTTGCCCGTCAGCCCCAGCATTTT. It is translated as CASSVTGEGVARQPQHF. The chain combines TRBV6-1 with TRBJ1-5; 7 bases match TRBD1. Unmatched junction bases numbered 17, after V lost 6 bases and J lost 6 bases. The germline CDR1 and CDR2 sequences are MNHNS and SASEGT. The CDR3 is 17 amino acids.

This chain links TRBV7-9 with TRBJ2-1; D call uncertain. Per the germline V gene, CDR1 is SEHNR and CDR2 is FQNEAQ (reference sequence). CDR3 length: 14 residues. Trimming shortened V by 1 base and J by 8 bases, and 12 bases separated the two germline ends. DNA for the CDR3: TGTGCCAGCAGCTTAGGGGTGTCGGGCTATGAGCAGTTCTTC. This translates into CASSLGVSGYEQFF.

The CDR3 loop is CASSYGGGDTGELFF. The CDR3, as DNA: TGTGCCAGCAGTTACGGCGGGGGGGACACCGGGGAGCTGTTTTTT. This chain connects TRBV6-2 or TRBV6-3 to TRBJ2-2, with TRBD2 identical over 9 bases. The germline V gene has CDR1 MNHEY and CDR2 SVGEGT. Trimming cost V 2 bases and J 3 bases; bases outside gene matches: 1. CDR3 size: 15 residues.

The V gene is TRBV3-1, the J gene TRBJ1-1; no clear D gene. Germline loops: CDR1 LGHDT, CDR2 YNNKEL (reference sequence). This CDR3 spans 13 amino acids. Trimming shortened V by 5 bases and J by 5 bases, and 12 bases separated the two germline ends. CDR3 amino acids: CASSELVGTEAFF. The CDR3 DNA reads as TGTGCCAGCAGCGAACTGGTGGGGACTGAAGCTTTCTTT.

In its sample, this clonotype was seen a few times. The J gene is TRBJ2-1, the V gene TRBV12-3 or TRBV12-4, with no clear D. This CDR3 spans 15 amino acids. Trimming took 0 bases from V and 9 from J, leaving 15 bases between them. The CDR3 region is CASSLAGVLRGEQFF. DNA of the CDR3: TGTGCCAGCAGTTTAGCGGGCGTCCTCCGAGGTGAGCAGTTCTTC.

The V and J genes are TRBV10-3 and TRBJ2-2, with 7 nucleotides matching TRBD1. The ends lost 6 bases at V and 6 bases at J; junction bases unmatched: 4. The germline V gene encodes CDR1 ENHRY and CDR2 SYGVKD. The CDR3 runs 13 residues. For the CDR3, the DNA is TGTGCCATCAGCTTTACAGGGGCCGGGGAGCTGTTTTTT. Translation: CAISFTGAGELFF.

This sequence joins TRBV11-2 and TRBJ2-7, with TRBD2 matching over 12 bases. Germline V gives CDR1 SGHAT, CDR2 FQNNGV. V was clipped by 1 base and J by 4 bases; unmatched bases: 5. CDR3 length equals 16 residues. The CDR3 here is CASSLAPSGGAYEQYF. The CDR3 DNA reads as TGTGCCAGCAGCTTAGCCCCTAGCGGGGGGGCGTACGAGCAGTACTTC.

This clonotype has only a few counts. The CDR3 bases are TGTGCCACCAGCTCAAAACTGACAGGGACGAACACCGGGGAGCTGTTTTTT. Protein sequence: CATSSKLTGTNTGELFF. The chain joins TRBV15 to TRBJ2-2, with 7 bases fitting TRBD1. The CDR3 sequence is 17 residues long. V lost 5 bases and J lost 0; bases outside the gene matches: 9. Germline V gives CDR1 LNHNV, CDR2 YYDKDF (reference sequence). Looking up the rest from reference TRBV15 and TRBJ2-2 gives the full variable domain: DAMVIQNPRYQVTQFGKPVTLSCSQTLNHNVMYWYQQKSSQAPKLLFHYYDKDFNNEADTPDNFQSRRPNTSFCFLDIRSPGLGDTAMYLCATSSKLTGTNTGELFFGEGSRLTVL.

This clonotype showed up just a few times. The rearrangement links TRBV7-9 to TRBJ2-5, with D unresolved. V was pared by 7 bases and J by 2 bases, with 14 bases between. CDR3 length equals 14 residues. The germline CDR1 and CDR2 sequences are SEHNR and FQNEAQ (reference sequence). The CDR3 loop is CASTKRAVQETQYF. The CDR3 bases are TGTGCCAGCACCAAACGGGCGGTTCAAGAGACCCAGTACTTC.

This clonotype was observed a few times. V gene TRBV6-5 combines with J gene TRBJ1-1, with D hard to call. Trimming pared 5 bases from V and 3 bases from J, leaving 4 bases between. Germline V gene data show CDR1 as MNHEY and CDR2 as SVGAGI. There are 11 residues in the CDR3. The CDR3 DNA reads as TGTGCCAGCAGTCAGGACACTGAAGCTTTCTTT. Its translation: CASSQDTEAFF.

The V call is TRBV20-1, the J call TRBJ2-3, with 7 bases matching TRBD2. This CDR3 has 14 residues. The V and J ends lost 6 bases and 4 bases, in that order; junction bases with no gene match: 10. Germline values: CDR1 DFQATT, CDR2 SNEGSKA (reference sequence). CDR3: CSAMGGVSADTQYF. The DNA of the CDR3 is TGCAGTGCCATGGGGGGGGTTAGCGCAGATACGCAGTATTTT.

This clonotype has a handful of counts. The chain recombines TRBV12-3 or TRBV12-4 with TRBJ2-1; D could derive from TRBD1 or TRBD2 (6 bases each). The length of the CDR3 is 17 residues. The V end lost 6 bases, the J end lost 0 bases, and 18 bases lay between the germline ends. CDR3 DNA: TGTGCCAGCAGCCCCTCGCAGGGGCGGGGCTCCTACAATGAGCAGTTCTTC. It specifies CASSPSQGRGSYNEQFF.

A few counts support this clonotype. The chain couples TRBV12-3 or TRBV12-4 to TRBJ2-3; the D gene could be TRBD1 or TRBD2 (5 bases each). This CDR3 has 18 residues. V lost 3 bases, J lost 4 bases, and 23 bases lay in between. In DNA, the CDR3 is TGTGCCAGCAGTTTTCACCGGGACGCCAAACCCCCCCCAGATACGCAGTATTTT. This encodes CASSFHRDAKPPPDTQYF.

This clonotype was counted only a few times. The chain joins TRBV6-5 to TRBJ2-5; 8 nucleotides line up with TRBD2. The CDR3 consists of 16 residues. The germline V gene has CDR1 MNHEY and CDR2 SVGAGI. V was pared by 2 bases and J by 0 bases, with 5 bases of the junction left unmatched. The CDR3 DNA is TGTGCCAGCAGTTACCCTAGCGGGCCGTACCAAGAGACCCAGTACTTC. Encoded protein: CASSYPSGPYQETQYF.

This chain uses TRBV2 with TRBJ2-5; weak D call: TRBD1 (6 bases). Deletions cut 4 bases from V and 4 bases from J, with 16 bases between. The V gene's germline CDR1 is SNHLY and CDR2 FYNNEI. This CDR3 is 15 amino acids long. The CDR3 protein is CASSGHRDYGETQYF. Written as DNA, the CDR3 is TGTGCCAGCAGTGGTCACAGGGATTACGGAGAGACCCAGTACTTC.